This TCR beta chain stems from a study of OX40 agonist ivuxolimab in advanced cancers. Broader study findings: Clonal expansion was seen in CD4+ and CD8+ blood T cells by week 6 at 0.1 to 3.0 mg/kg. The study found that CD8+ T cells averaged more expanded clones than CD4+.

Concerning this clone: Its antigen is currently unknown.

Libraries were prepared by immunoSEQ multiplex PCR; TCRdb keeps only in-frame clonotypes and omits some of them. The sample lists around 10,000 clones; approximately 80% were seen once. This TCR came from an adult with an advanced solid tumor such as melanoma, head and neck, liver or kidney cancer. The source material was CD4+ or CD8+ T cells sorted from blood, sampled in a trial of the OX40 agonist ivuxolimab.

The CDR3 region is CASSQDVLLETQYF. The CDR3 region has the DNA TGCGCCAGCAGCCAAGATGTCTTGCTAGAGACCCAGTACTTC. This chain uses TRBV4-1 with TRBJ2-5; D is uncertain. Trimming cost V 0 bases and J 4 bases, with 9 bases left between them. CDR1 and CDR2 from the germline V gene are MGHRA and YSYEKL. The CDR3 extends over 14 amino acids.